Shown below are 32 T cell receptor beta chains from a single sample sequenced in a study of CD8 T cells in ankylosing spondylitis. TCRdb passed the 5' RACE reads through MiXCR, listing each CDR3 protein once. Counted here are some 90,000 distinct CDR3 sequences, around 26% occurring once; the ten biggest clones make up around 60%. Sequenced: blood, either unsorted or a sorted T cell fraction (not recorded which). These receptor sequences come from a male donor with ankylosing spondylitis or in good health (not recorded which).

V usage is TRBV7-9 and J usage is TRBJ2-1, with 12 bases identical to TRBD2. The J segment lost 6 bases and the V segment lost 5 bases, leaving 5 bases of the junction unmatched. Germline lookup yields CDR1 SEHNR and CDR2 FQNEAQ (reference sequence). This CDR3 comprises 15 residues. CDR3 sequence (DNA): TGTGCCAGCAGCCCAGGACTAGCGGGATGCAATGAGCAGTTCTTC. It encodes CASSPGLAGCNEQFF.

This clonotype has more than one count but fewer than ten. The V call is TRBV29-1, the J call TRBJ2-5; unclear D gene. The CDR3 is made up of 13 amino acids. Germline CDR1 reads SQVTM; CDR2 reads ANQGSEA. V dropped 4 bases and J dropped 4 bases, with 13 bases sitting between them. In DNA, the CDR3 is TGCAGCGTTGTAGGCCAGGTGGGAGAGACCCAGTACTTC. Its translation: CSVVGQVGETQYF.

The chain recombines TRBV13 with TRBJ1-1; D is possibly TRBD1 (5 bases). Per the germline V gene, CDR1 is PRHDT and CDR2 is FYEKMQ (reference sequence). The CDR3 runs to 12 residues. With 5 bases removed from V and 11 bases from J, the gap between germline ends came to 15 bases. The CDR3 sequence is CASSPRGAVAFF. DNA for the CDR3: TGTGCCAGCAGCCCGCGAGGGGCGGTGGCTTTCTTT.

The chain joins TRBV20-1 to TRBJ1-4; a weak D match, TRBD1 (5 bases). V was clipped by 3 bases and J by 8 bases, with 16 bases between them. Germline loops: CDR1 DFQATT, CDR2 SNEGSKA (reference sequence). The CDR3 runs 14 residues. The CDR3 sequence is CSASGTAGGEKLFF. In nucleotides, the CDR3 is TGCAGTGCTAGCGGGACCGCCGGGGGGGAAAAACTGTTTTTT.

The CDR3 loop reads CASRSDAGNTIYF. Here the CDR3 DNA reads TGTGCCAGCAGATCGGACGCTGGAAACACCATATATTTT. The chain carries TRBV7-2 and TRBJ1-3; no definite D call. The ends were cut back, 6 bases at V and 2 bases at J, with 8 bases in the middle. Germline V lookup: CDR1 SGHTA, CDR2 FQGNSA. This CDR3 has 13 residues.

In this sample, this clonotype turned up many times. V gene TRBV4-1 combines with J gene TRBJ2-7; TRBD2 might be the D (6 bases). The CDR3 spans 15 residues. V was shortened by 1 base and J by 3 bases, with 13 bases between the two germline ends. Germline V gene sequence: CDR1 MGHRA, CDR2 YSYEKL. The CDR3, as DNA: TGCGCCAGCAGCCAAGTTGCCCGGGAGAGCTACGAGCAGTACTTC. Protein product: CASSQVARESYEQYF.

J is TRBJ1-4 and V is TRBV2; D is perhaps TRBD1 (5 bases). Germline V gene sequence: CDR1 SNHLY, CDR2 FYNNEI. Trimming pared 6 bases from V and 7 bases from J, leaving 15 bases between. The CDR3 extends over 14 amino acids. The CDR3 loop reads CASSQTVWGEKLFF. The CDR3, as DNA: TGTGCCAGCAGCCAGACAGTTTGGGGTGAAAAACTGTTTTTT.

This clonotype came up many times. The chain recombines TRBV5-1 with TRBJ2-1; D is undetermined. Germline CDR1 and CDR2: SGHRS and YFSETQ. This CDR3 spans 15 amino acids. V lost 2 bases and J 0 bases, leaving 9 bases between the germline ends. CDR3 sequence reads: CASSLRVGSYNEQFF. The CDR3 nucleotides read TGCGCCAGCAGCTTAAGGGTCGGCTCCTACAATGAGCAGTTCTTC.

The genes are TRBV28 and TRBJ2-3; 12 bases fit TRBD2. Germline trimming cut 4 bases from V and 4 bases from J; bases unmatched to any gene: 9. The germline gives CDR1 MDHEN, CDR2 SYDVKM. CDR3 size: 17 residues. The DNA for the CDR3 is TGTGCCAGCAGTTCGATCCCTAGCGGGAGGGAACCAGATACGCAGTATTTT. Its translation is CASSSIPSGREPDTQYF.

The chain joins TRBV20-1 to TRBJ1-4, with D maybe TRBD1 (6 bases). Per the germline V gene, CDR1 is DFQATT and CDR2 is SNEGSKA (reference sequence). The germline V and J ends were trimmed by 1 base and 7 bases, with 19 bases remaining between them. This CDR3 is built from 16 residues. The CDR3, as DNA: TGCAGTGCTAGAGGAAAAGCCAGGGGCCCCGGTGAAAAACTGTTTTTT. Amino acid sequence: CSARGKARGPGEKLFF.

This clonotype has a handful of counts. V is TRBV12-3 or TRBV12-4 and J is TRBJ2-7; D is undetermined. The V gene lost 4 bases and the J gene lost 3 bases, with 7 bases spanning the gap. The CDR3 is made up of 12 amino acids. CDR3 protein: CASSSPGYEQYF. The CDR3 DNA reads TGTGCCAGCAGTTCACCAGGCTACGAGCAGTACTTC.

This clonotype was seen only a few times. The chain is built from TRBV29-1 and TRBJ1-1; the D is unclear. The germline gives CDR1 SQVTM, CDR2 ANQGSEA. Trimming stripped 6 bases from V and 2 bases from J, with 19 bases between. The CDR3 covers 15 residues. The CDR3 DNA reads as TGCAGCGTCCTAAACCCTGGACGGCGTAACACTGAAGCTTTCTTT. This sequence encodes CSVLNPGRRNTEAFF.

This clonotype has more than one count but fewer than ten. This rearrangement joins TRBV20-1 to TRBJ2-3; tentative D call: TRBD2 (7 bases). The CDR3 runs to 16 residues. Germline V gene lookup returns CDR1 DFQATT and CDR2 SNEGSKA (reference sequence). V gave up 0 bases and J gave up 4 bases, with 17 bases separating them. CDR3 loop: CSARDGGGGWADTQYF. The CDR3 DNA reads TGCAGTGCTAGAGATGGAGGGGGGGGCTGGGCAGATACGCAGTATTTT.

V usage is TRBV12-3 or TRBV12-4 and J usage is TRBJ1-2; TRBD1 might be the D (5 bases). The length of the CDR3 is 14 residues. Trimming shortened V by 2 bases and J by 2 bases, and 9 bases separated the two germline ends. CDR3 DNA: TGTGCCAGCAGTTTATGGGGGAGGAACTATGGCTACACCTTC. Its translation is CASSLWGRNYGYTF.

On this clonotype: The junction shows a germline mismatch at one end, possibly a read error. CDR3 sequence (DNA): TGTGCCAGCAGTTTTGGGACGTTCCCTTCCTTC. As protein: CASSFGTFPSF. The V call is TRBV12-3 or TRBV12-4, the J call TRBJ2-7, with D possibly being TRBD1 or TRBD2 (5 bases each). This CDR3 region has 11 residues.

The chain carries TRBV13 and TRBJ2-2; 8 bases map to TRBD1. Germline lookup yields CDR1 PRHDT and CDR2 FYEKMQ (reference sequence). Losses at the gene ends were 5 bases for V and 8 bases for J; bases not matched to a gene: 10. The CDR3 is made up of 15 amino acids. DNA of the CDR3: TGTGCCAGCAGCGGCTACACCGGGACAGGTGGGGAGCTGTTTTTT. Protein: CASSGYTGTGGELFF.

The chain links TRBV5-1 to TRBJ2-3; perhaps TRBD1 as D (5 bases). Per germline, CDR1 SGHRS and CDR2 YFSETQ. Trimming shortened V by 3 bases and J by 4 bases, and 12 bases separated the two germline ends. The CDR3 is 14 amino acids. The CDR3 sequence: CASSSQGFADTQYF. The CDR3 DNA reads as TGCGCCAGCAGCTCGCAGGGTTTCGCAGATACGCAGTATTTT.

The V gene is TRBV7-9, the J gene TRBJ2-3; D is unclear. Germline V lookup: CDR1 SEHNR, CDR2 FQNEAQ (reference sequence). V lost 1 base and J 3 bases, leaving 11 bases between the germline ends. The CDR3 spans 15 residues. DNA for the CDR3: TGTGCCAGCAGCTTAGATGTCAGGAGTACAGATACGCAGTATTTT. Protein: CASSLDVRSTDTQYF.

The rearrangement joins TRBV18 to TRBJ2-6; 7 bases are a match to TRBD1. Germline CDR1 is KGHSH and CDR2 is LQKENI. J gave up 0 bases and V 2 bases, and 4 bases lay outside the gene matches. The CDR3 is 17 residues long. The CDR3 region has the DNA TGTGCCAGCTCACCATACAGGGGATCCTCTGGGGCCAACGTCCTGACTTTC. It codes for CASSPYRGSSGANVLTF. The whole variable domain, filled in from reference TRBV18 and TRBJ2-6, reads NAGVMQNPRHLVRRRGQEARLRCSPMKGHSHVYWYRQLPEEGLKFMVYLQKENIIDESGMPKERFSAEFPKEGPSILRIQQVVRGDSAAYFCASSPYRGSSGANVLTFGAGSRLTVL.

The rearrangement joins TRBV21-1 to TRBJ1-5; TRBD1 was called by the table and not checked on the DNA. TRBV21-1 is deemed a pseudogene. The CDR3 totals 13 residues. CDR3 coding DNA: TGTGCCATTCGGGACAGGGGCAATCAGCCCCAGCATTTT. Its protein product is CAIRDRGNQPQHF.

With respect to this clonotype: The junction and the germline gene differ at one end; a read error may be behind it. The CDR3 region is CASTTGAGSGANGLTF. The CDR3 nucleotides are TGTGCCAGCACTACGGGGGCGGGATCCGGGGCCAACGGCCTGACTTTC. This chain uses TRBV28 with TRBJ2-6; D may correspond to TRBD1 or TRBD2 (6 bases each). CDR1 is MDHEN, CDR2 SYDVKM, per germline. This CDR3 is built from 16 residues.

The V gene is TRBV29-1, the J gene TRBJ1-3, with no clear D. This CDR3 region has 16 residues. The ends were cut back, 8 bases at V and 0 bases at J, with 20 bases in the middle. Germline CDR1 is SQVTM and CDR2 is ANQGSEA. The CDR3 reads CSTRPPGEASGNTIYF. CDR3 nucleotide sequence: TGCAGCACCCGGCCGCCCGGGGAGGCCTCTGGAAACACCATATATTTT.

This rearrangement joins TRBV18 to TRBJ2-7; D uncertain. This CDR3 is 13 amino acids long. V was pared by 6 bases and J by 3 bases, with 12 bases between. Germline V gene data show CDR1 as KGHSH and CDR2 as LQKENI. CDR3 residues: CASSPTLDYEQYF. The DNA of the CDR3 is TGTGCCAGCTCCCCCACCTTGGACTACGAGCAGTACTTC.

CDR3 amino acids: CASSLSLAVRERKYNEQFF. The CDR3 coding sequence is TGTGCCAGCAGTTTATCGTTAGCTGTGCGGGAGAGAAAGTACAATGAGCAGTTCTTC. The chain is built from TRBV27 and TRBJ2-1, with 7 nucleotides matching TRBD2. This CDR3 has 19 amino acids. Germline-derived CDR1 and CDR2 are MNHEY and SMNVEV (reference sequence). With V trimmed by 0 bases and J by 4 bases, 15 bases remained unmatched.

This clonotype was seen only a few times. The V and J genes are TRBV3-1 and TRBJ1-1; D remains ambiguous. The CDR3 contains 13 residues. Germline CDR1 and CDR2: LGHDT and YNNKEL (reference sequence). Trimming cost V 0 bases and J 3 bases, with 5 bases left between them. CDR3 region: CASSQDYDTEAFF. CDR3 bases: TGTGCCAGCAGCCAAGACTATGACACTGAAGCTTTCTTT.

This clonotype was detected a few times. This chain joins TRBV7-2 and TRBJ1-1, with D possibly TRBD1 on 6 matching bases. The V end lost 3 bases, the J end lost 4 bases, and 12 bases lay between the germline ends. Germline-derived CDR1 and CDR2 are SGHTA and FQGNSA. The CDR3 totals 14 residues. CDR3 region: CASSFTGRGTEAFF. The CDR3 DNA follows: TGTGCCAGCAGCTTTACAGGGAGGGGCACTGAAGCTTTCTTT.

This clonotype was seen ten or more times. The CDR3 loop reads CASSRISRVGYGYTF. The CDR3 DNA sequence: TGTGCCAGCAGCCGGATAAGCAGGGTCGGCTATGGCTACACCTTC. The chain couples TRBV3-1 to TRBJ1-2; D may be TRBD1 (5 bases). Trimming stripped 4 bases from V and 4 bases from J, with 16 bases between. Germline CDR1 LGHDT, CDR2 YNNKEL (reference sequence). This CDR3 has 15 amino acids.

This clonotype was counted between two and nine times. V usage is TRBV11-2 and J usage is TRBJ1-5; D is possibly TRBD1 (5 bases). CDR1 and CDR2 from the germline V gene are SGHAT and FQNNGV. V was shortened by 2 bases and J by 4 bases, with 6 bases between the two germline ends. This CDR3 region has 13 residues. The CDR3 nucleotides read TGTGCCAGCAGCTTACGACAGAATCAGCCCCAGCATTTT. Amino acids: CASSLRQNQPQHF.

The chain joins TRBV12-3 or TRBV12-4 to TRBJ2-7; D unclear. The CDR3 is made up of 12 amino acids. V lost 3 bases, J lost 6 bases, and 9 bases lay in between. The CDR3 DNA reads TGTGCCAGCAGTTTTGGGGTGGGCGAGCAGTACGTC. Translated: CASSFGVGEQYV.

There are a few counts of this clonotype. V usage is TRBV3-1 and J usage is TRBJ2-5; weak D call: TRBD1 (6 bases). The CDR3 covers 16 residues. Trimming took 0 bases from V and 4 from J, leaving 15 bases between them. The germline V gene encodes CDR1 LGHDT and CDR2 YNNKEL (reference sequence). The CDR3 coding sequence is TGTGCCAGCAGCCAAGATTTGTCGGCAGGGGCAGAGACCCAGTACTTC. Encoded protein: CASSQDLSAGAETQYF.

This sequence joins TRBV18 and TRBJ1-5, with 9 bases fitting TRBD1. V dropped 6 bases and J dropped 5; count of bases not matched to a gene: 11. Germline assignment: CDR1 KGHSH and CDR2 LQKENI. The CDR3 is made up of 16 amino acids. The CDR3 DNA is TGTGCCAGCTCGCTGACCATGCGGGACAGGGATCAGCCCCAGCATTTT. Its protein is CASSLTMRDRDQPQHF.

This clonotype was counted between two and nine times. This chain joins TRBV12-3 or TRBV12-4 and TRBJ2-7, with 11 bases that match TRBD2. The CDR3 has 15 amino acids. The trim removed 3 bases at V and 4 bases at J, leaving 5 bases unmatched. The CDR3 nucleotides read TGTGCCAGCAGTTTGGGACTAGCGGAGACTTACGAGCAGTACGTC. This sequence encodes CASSLGLAETYEQYV.